A single sample is the source of the 18 T cell receptor beta chains below, sequenced in a study of blood T cell repertoires in COVID-19. Measured with immunoSEQ multiplex PCR; TCRdb has only the in-frame clones, and not every one. In the table there are about 210,000 clones, about 83% of which are singletons. Sequenced material: peripheral blood. These receptors came from a woman between 45 and 60 years old with active or convalescent COVID-19.

The chain employs TRBV5-1 and TRBJ2-7, with 9 positions matching TRBD1. The CDR3 runs to 15 residues. Looked up from germline, CDR1 is SGHRS and CDR2 is YFSETQ. V dropped 0 bases and J dropped 5; count of bases not matched to a gene: 6. The CDR3 loop reads CASSLAGQGVHEQYF. The CDR3 nucleotides are TGCGCCAGCAGCTTGGCGGGACAGGGAGTCCACGAGCAGTACTTC.

This chain links TRBV5-6 with TRBJ2-7, with TRBD2 matching 7 bases. Trimming cost V 1 base and J 2 bases; bases outside gene matches: 3. The CDR3 runs to 14 residues. CDR1 is SGHDT, CDR2 YYEEEE, per germline. The CDR3 coding sequence is TGTGCCAGCAGCTTGTTGGGGGGGACCTACGAGCAGTACTTC. Residues: CASSLLGGTYEQYF.

This clone was observed a handful of times. The gene calls are TRBV5-1 and TRBJ1-4; tentative D call: TRBD1 (5 bases). Trimming stripped 4 bases from V and 8 bases from J, with 15 bases between. The germline V gene has CDR1 SGHRS and CDR2 YFSETQ. CDR3 length equals 14 residues. The DNA of the CDR3 is TGCGCCAGCAGCAGCATGCAGGGTGGGGAAAAACTGTTTTTT. Translated, it gives CASSSMQGGEKLFF.

V is TRBV6-2 or TRBV6-3 and J is TRBJ1-1; 9 bases are a match to TRBD1. CDR3 size: 16 residues. V lost 5 bases to trimming and J lost 3 bases; unmatched junction nucleotides: 10. Germline V lookup: CDR1 MNHEY, CDR2 SVGEGT. The CDR3 loop reads CASSRDRDGRYTEAFF. CDR3 coding DNA: TGTGCCAGCAGTCGGGACAGGGACGGACGGTACACTGAAGCTTTCTTT.

The chain is built from TRBV6-5 and TRBJ1-4; 8 bases are shared with TRBD1. Germline lookup yields CDR1 MNHEY and CDR2 SVGAGI. This CDR3 has 14 amino acids. Unmatched junction bases numbered 7, after V lost 6 bases and J lost 7 bases. CDR3 bases: TGTGCCAGCAGAAACAGGGGGTCAGCTGAAAAACTGTTTTTT. It translates to CASRNRGSAEKLFF.

This clone is a singleton in its sample. This chain links TRBV28 with TRBJ1-5; D is unclear. CDR3 length: 15 residues. Trimming removed 6 bases from V and 4 bases from J, with 16 bases in between. Germline CDR1 and CDR2: MDHEN and SYDVKM. The CDR3 coding sequence is TGTGCCAGCAGATCCCCCGCGGGAGCGAATCAGCCCCAGCATTTT. It translates to CASRSPAGANQPQHF.

As to this clone: Other DNA variants within this sample encode the same CDR3. The V gene is TRBV7-9, the J gene TRBJ2-5; D unclear. Germline V CDR1 and CDR2: SEHNR, FQNEAQ (reference sequence). V was trimmed by 0 bases and J by 5 bases, leaving 10 bases between them. The CDR3 is 14 residues long. The CDR3 sequence is CASSLASFPETQYF. The CDR3 DNA reads TGTGCCAGCAGCTTAGCGAGTTTTCCGGAGACCCAGTACTTC.

The V and J genes are TRBV18 and TRBJ2-2; D uncertain. Germline CDR1 is KGHSH and CDR2 is LQKENI. The germline V and J ends were trimmed by 1 base and 4 bases, with 7 bases remaining between them. The CDR3 spans 14 residues. The CDR3 loop is CASSPRSSTGELFF. Here the CDR3 DNA reads TGTGCCAGCTCACCACGGTCTAGCACCGGGGAGCTGTTTTTT.

The chain combines TRBV3-1 (or the pseudogene TRBV3-2) with TRBJ2-3, with D tentatively TRBD1 (5 bases). The V gene's germline CDR1 is LGHDT and CDR2 YNNKEL (reference sequence). This CDR3 comprises 13 residues. V was clipped by 4 bases and J by 8 bases, with 13 bases between them. CDR3 residues: CASSLSGAGTQYF. The CDR3 nucleotides read TGTGCCAGCAGCCTTTCTGGGGCTGGTACGCAGTATTTT.

This chain uses TRBV18 with TRBJ2-5; the D is unclear. The CDR3 spans 12 residues. Germline loops: CDR1 KGHSH, CDR2 LQKENI. Trimming took off 3 bases at V and 2 bases at J, with 4 bases between the two ends. This CDR3 reads CASSPEQETQYF. CDR3 DNA: TGTGCCAGCTCACCGGAGCAAGAGACCCAGTACTTC. Together with reference TRBV18 and TRBJ2-5, the CDR3 gives the full variable domain: NAGVMQNPRHLVRRRGQEARLRCSPMKGHSHVYWYRQLPEEGLKFMVYLQKENIIDESGMPKERFSAEFPKEGPSILRIQQVVRGDSAAYFCASSPEQETQYFGPGTRLLVL.

The gene calls are TRBV30 and TRBJ1-2; maybe TRBD1 (6 bases). Germline lookup yields CDR1 GTSNPN and CDR2 SVGIG (reference sequence). The CDR3 runs 14 residues. The V and J ends lost 3 bases and 5 bases respectively, with 16 bases between them. The CDR3: CAWSLGGAEYGYTF. The CDR3 region has the DNA TGTGCCTGGAGCCTGGGGGGGGCCGAGTATGGCTACACCTTC.

The chain has TRBV15 and TRBJ2-3; 8 nucleotides line up with TRBD1. From germline, CDR1 is LNHNV and CDR2 YYDKDF (reference sequence). Germline trimming cut 5 bases from V and 1 base from J; bases unmatched to any gene: 8. CDR3 size: 16 residues. CDR3 in DNA: TGTGCCACCAGCGGCAAGGACAGGGCAGGCACAGATACGCAGTATTTT. It specifies CATSGKDRAGTDTQYF.

The V and J genes are TRBV5-4 and TRBJ1-2; D might be TRBD1 (6 bases). V was clipped by 2 bases and J by 5 bases, with 13 bases between them. Germline CDR1 is SGHNT and CDR2 is YYREEE (reference sequence). The CDR3 spans 14 residues. CDR3 nucleotide sequence: TGTGCCAGCAGCTTCAGACAGGAGAATTATGGCTACACCTTC. Encoded protein: CASSFRQENYGYTF.

This clone was seen only a few times. The V and J genes are TRBV7-8 and TRBJ1-2; no clear D gene. CDR3 length: 15 amino acids. Germline CDR1 SGHVS, CDR2 FQNEAQ. The germline V and J ends were trimmed by 5 bases and 7 bases, with 20 bases remaining between them. The CDR3: CASSGRIGLRGGYTF. The CDR3 nucleotides are TGTGCCAGCAGCGGACGCATAGGTCTCCGGGGTGGCTACACCTTC.

This clone showed up just once. The chain is built from TRBV19 and TRBJ1-5; D ambiguous. The CDR3 loop spans 14 amino acids. Germline V lookup: CDR1 LNHDA, CDR2 SQIVND (reference sequence). V gave up 5 bases and J gave up 5 bases, with 13 bases separating them. In DNA form, the CDR3 reads TGTGCCAGTAGTCCTGCGACTACCTATCAGCCCCAGCATTTT. This translates into CASSPATTYQPQHF.

This clone appeared a single time. This chain uses TRBV29-1 with TRBJ1-2; possibly TRBD1 for D (5 bases). Trimming cost V 2 bases and J 8 bases, with 9 bases left between them. The CDR3 covers 11 residues. Germline V CDR1 and CDR2: SQVTM, ANQGSEA. CDR3 in amino acids: CSVESQGGYTF. DNA for the CDR3: TGCAGCGTTGAAAGTCAGGGAGGCTACACCTTC.

V and J are TRBV28 and TRBJ2-3; D is ambiguous. CDR1 is MDHEN and CDR2 is SYDVKM in the germline V gene. Trimming left V 6 bases short and J 6 bases short, with 28 bases between. The CDR3 covers 18 residues. CDR3 amino acids: CASSSPSEPGGFLDTQYF. Written as DNA, the CDR3 is TGTGCCAGCAGCTCCCCGAGTGAACCAGGTGGTTTCTTGGATACGCAGTATTTT.

The J gene is TRBJ1-3, the V gene TRBV5-1; D is uncertain. The CDR3 contains 15 residues. CDR1 and CDR2 (germline): SGHRS, YFSETQ. Trimming took off 4 bases at V and 5 bases at J, with 16 bases between the two ends. The CDR3 protein is CASSPEGGLRNTIYF. In DNA form, the CDR3 reads TGCGCCAGCAGCCCCGAGGGAGGTCTTCGAAACACCATATATTTT.